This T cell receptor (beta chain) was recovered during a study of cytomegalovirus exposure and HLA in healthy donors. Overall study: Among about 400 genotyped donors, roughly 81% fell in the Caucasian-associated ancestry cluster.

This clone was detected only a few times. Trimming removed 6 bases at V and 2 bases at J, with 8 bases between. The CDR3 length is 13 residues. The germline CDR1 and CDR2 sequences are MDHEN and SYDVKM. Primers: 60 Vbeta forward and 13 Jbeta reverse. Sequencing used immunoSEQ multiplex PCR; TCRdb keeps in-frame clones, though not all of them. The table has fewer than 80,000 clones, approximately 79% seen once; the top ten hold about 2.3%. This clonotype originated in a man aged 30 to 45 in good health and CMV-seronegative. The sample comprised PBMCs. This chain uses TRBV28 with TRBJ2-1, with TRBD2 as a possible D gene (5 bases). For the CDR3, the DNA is TGTGCCAGCAGCAGCGGAGCCTACAATGAGCAGTTCTTC. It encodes CASSSGAYNEQFF.